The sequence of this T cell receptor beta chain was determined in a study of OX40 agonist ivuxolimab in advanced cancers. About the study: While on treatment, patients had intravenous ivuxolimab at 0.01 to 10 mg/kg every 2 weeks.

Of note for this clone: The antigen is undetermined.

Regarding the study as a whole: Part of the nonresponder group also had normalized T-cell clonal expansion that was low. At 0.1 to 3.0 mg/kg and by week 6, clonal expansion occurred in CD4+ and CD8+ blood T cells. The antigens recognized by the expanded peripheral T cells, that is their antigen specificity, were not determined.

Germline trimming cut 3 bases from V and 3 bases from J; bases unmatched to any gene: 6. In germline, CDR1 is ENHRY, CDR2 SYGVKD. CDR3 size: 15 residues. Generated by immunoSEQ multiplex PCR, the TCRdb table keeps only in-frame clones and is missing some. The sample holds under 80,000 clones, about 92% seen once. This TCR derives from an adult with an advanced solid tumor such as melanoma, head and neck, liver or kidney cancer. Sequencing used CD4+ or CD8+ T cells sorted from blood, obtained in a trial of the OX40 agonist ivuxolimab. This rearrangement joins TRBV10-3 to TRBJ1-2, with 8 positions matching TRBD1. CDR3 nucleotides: TGTGCCATCAGTGAAAGTCAGGGGGCTGACTATGGCTACACCTTC. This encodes CAISESQGADYGYTF.